This entry is about one TCR beta chain. Its antigen is still unknown. One end of the junction does not line up with germline, which may come from a read error. The sample is drawn from a study of tumor-infiltrating lymphocytes in primary liver carcinoma. Study-wide background: Tumors, staged T1-T3 N0M0, spanned roughly 4.2 to 11 cm.

The source material, about 18-31 mg of unsorted bulk tissue, was used to co-extract RNA and DNA. Primary liver carcinoma, confirmed by histopathology, was surgically resected. The investigators made TCR beta cDNA from roughly 0.55 ug total RNA, using a constant-region primer. ARM-PCR was slightly modified, and three nested multiplex PCR rounds with it gave rise to the TCR beta libraries. Both of the initial two PCR rounds ran for around 10 cycles and employed TRBV1-TRBV30 forward primers alongside a C-beta reverse primer. TCRdb independently ran MiXCR on the multiplex PCR reads; one entry per CDR3 protein. The sample has about 190,000 distinct CDR3 sequences; around four fifths are singletons. Whole-study results and caveats: The 250 largest clones made up significantly more of tumor than blood repertoires (p = 0.039). Top clones occupying all five tumor regions numbered only about 7-24%.

The CDR3 covers 14 residues. Germline CDR1 is LGHNA and CDR2 is YNFKEQ. The V gene is TRBV4-2, the J gene TRBJ1-4; D unresolved. This TCR was recovered from a man aged 35 to 55 with primary liver carcinoma and hepatitis B virus infection. The sample comprised tumor tissue from primary liver carcinoma. CDR3 amino acids: CASTPVKTQEKLFF. In DNA form, the CDR3 reads TGTGCTAGCACCCCTGTCAAGACGCAGGAAAAACTGTTTTTT.